This T cell receptor beta chain was captured in a study of metastatic and nonmetastatic thyroid tumors. At the level of the study: Repertoire comparisons spanned blood and tumor or nodule tissue from malignant and benign thyroid patients. Study conclusions and caveats: It was reported that TCR beta diversity was significantly higher in malignant thyroid tumors than benign nodules, in blood and tumor.

Patients underwent thyroid surgery, and none had received any treatment before it. Authors' analysis steps: A classifier for distant metastasis in papillary thyroid cancer was constructed using CDR3 differences observed across clinicopathological groups. TCRdb used MiXCR to call clones anew from the PCR reads. Here the V and J calls rest on TCRdb's processing, not on the authors' analysis. The data contain approximately 37,000 clones, around 23% of them singletons. This clone was counted a few times. Antigen unknown. Sequence at one end of the junction differs from germline and may be a read error. This CDR3 region has 13 residues. Germline loops: CDR1 ENHRY, CDR2 SYGVKD.

The clonotype was recovered from a male donor with papillary thyroid cancer or a benign thyroid nodule (not recorded which). Some clones in this sample may be carry-over from other donors' samples. This rearrangement joins TRBV10-3 to TRBJ2-3; 7 bases map to TRBD1. The sequencing sample was made of tumor tissue. CDR3 DNA sequence: TGTGCCATCACTCCGTCAGGGGGAGATACCCAGTATTTT. This gives the protein CAITPSGGDTQYF.